Below, 20 T cell receptor beta chains from the same sample are listed, as sequenced in a study of Graves' ophthalmopathy and Graves' hyperthyroidism. Amplified TCR beta CDR3 regions were obtained using RNA transcripts as template. An opening RT-PCR round employed HTBI primers and preceded a second-round multiplex PCR. A single record per CDR3 protein comes from TCRdb applying MiXCR to the multiplex PCR reads. The sample shows around 1,000,000 distinct CDR3 sequences, about 35% of them seen only once. Sample: peripheral blood or thyroid tissue (not recorded which). Receptors were obtained from an adult man with Graves' hyperthyroidism.

This clonotype was seen at least ten times. The chain carries TRBV20-1 and TRBJ2-7, with 8 bases matching TRBD1. Trimming cost V 5 bases and J 5 bases; bases outside gene matches: 11. Germline V CDR1 and CDR2: DFQATT, SNEGSKA (reference sequence). The CDR3 is 14 residues long. In DNA form, the CDR3 reads TGCAGTGCTGGAGGGACAGGTTCTAACCACGAGCAGTACTTC. It encodes CSAGGTGSNHEQYF.

Here the CDR3 DNA reads TGCGCCAGCAGCCAAGCTTCGTCTATAATTGGTGGCTACACCTTC. Its translation: CASSQASSIIGGYTF. The rearrangement uses TRBV5-1 and TRBJ1-2, with D unresolved. V was shortened by 4 bases and J by 7 bases, with 20 bases between the two germline ends. The germline V gene encodes CDR1 SGHRS and CDR2 YFSETQ. The CDR3 has 15 residues.

This clonotype occurred a few times. V and J are TRBV14 and TRBJ1-1; D is uncertain. CDR3 length: 17 residues. CDR1 SGHDN and CDR2 FVKESK come from the germline V gene. Trimming shortened V by 2 bases and J by 1 base, and 17 bases separated the two germline ends. The CDR3 reads CASSQWGETLKNTEAFF. The DNA of the CDR3 is TGTGCCAGCAGCCAATGGGGTGAGACTTTAAAGAACACTGAAGCTTTCTTT.

Only a few counts were recorded for this clonotype. The V gene is TRBV6-6, the J gene TRBJ2-7; 9 bases align to TRBD1. The CDR3 runs to 15 residues. Germline V gene lookup returns CDR1 MNHNY and CDR2 SVGAGI (reference sequence). The V gene end was trimmed by 0 bases and the J gene end by 3 bases; junction bases not matched to a gene: 3. The CDR3 sequence is CASSYSYRGLYEQYF. As DNA, the CDR3 is TGTGCCAGCAGTTACTCTTACAGGGGGCTCTACGAGCAGTACTTC.

This clonotype was detected many times. This chain connects TRBV20-1 to TRBJ2-2; 10 bases are a match to TRBD1. Losses at the gene ends were 6 bases for V and 4 bases for J; bases not matched to a gene: 11. From germline, CDR1 is DFQATT and CDR2 SNEGSKA (reference sequence). This CDR3 comprises 16 residues. CDR3 in amino acids: CSARKPGQGPTGELFF. CDR3 sequence (DNA): TGCAGTGCAAGGAAACCGGGACAGGGGCCCACCGGGGAGCTGTTTTTT.

This clonotype has ten or more counts. At one end the junction does not follow the germline gene, possibly because of a read error. V is TRBV20-1 and J is TRBJ2-5; D may match TRBD1 or TRBD2 (5 bases each). Looked up from germline, CDR1 is DFQATT and CDR2 is SNEGSKA (reference sequence). There are 14 residues in the CDR3. CDR3 in amino acids: CSAPLWDPQQTQYF. The CDR3 DNA follows: TGCAGTGCTCCCCTGTGGGACCCCCAACAGACCCAGTACTTC.

On this clonotype: Germline and junction disagree at one end, which may indicate a read error. The gene calls are TRBV20-1 and TRBJ2-7, with D tentatively TRBD2 (5 bases). The CDR3 contains 16 residues. The V gene's germline CDR1 is DFQATT and CDR2 SNEGSKA (reference sequence). CDR3: CSAQDTVEGTSCEQYF. The CDR3, as DNA: TGCAGTGCTCAGGATACGGTCGAGGGAACCTCCTGCGAGCAGTACTTC.

Only one count was recorded for this clonotype. The chain joins TRBV4-1 to TRBJ1-4; D ambiguous. CDR1 is MGHRA and CDR2 is YSYEKL in the germline V gene. This CDR3 contains 16 residues. The V end lost 1 base, the J end lost 0 bases, and 9 bases lay between the germline ends. The CDR3, as DNA: TGCGCCAGCAGCCAAGCTGAACAGACAACTAATGAAAAACTGTTTTTT. Translating gives CASSQAEQTTNEKLFF.

This clonotype was detected many times. This chain connects TRBV12-3 or TRBV12-4 to TRBJ1-6; D gene uncertain. The CDR3 is made up of 13 amino acids. With 2 bases removed from V and 9 bases from J, the gap between germline ends came to 8 bases. For the CDR3, the DNA is TGTGCCAGCAGTTTAAGTCATGGTTCACCCCTCCACTTT. Translation: CASSLSHGSPLHF.

This clonotype has at least ten counts. The chain carries TRBV5-1 and TRBJ1-3; the D is unclear. This CDR3 is built from 16 residues. Trimming removed 0 bases at V and 0 bases at J, with 10 bases between. Germline V CDR1 and CDR2: SGHRS, YFSETQ. This CDR3 reads CASSLGGRNSGNTIYF. In DNA form, the CDR3 reads TGCGCCAGCAGCTTGGGTGGCAGAAACTCTGGAAACACCATATATTTT.

The table lists this clonotype with many counts. V is TRBV12-3 or TRBV12-4 and J is TRBJ2-5; no clear D gene. The CDR3 length is 14 residues. Trimming took 1 base from V and 5 from J, leaving 11 bases between them. CDR3 DNA sequence: TGTGCCAGCAGTTTAGACGACGGTCGGGAGACCCAGTACTTC. Its protein product is CASSLDDGRETQYF.

Regarding this clonotype: Because the CDR3 is missing its conserved closing phenylalanine or tryptophan, this is likely a read error. Because the CDR3's place on the DNA is in doubt, the DNA is left out and the CDR3 is given as listed by TCRdb. This chain joins TRBV14 and TRBJ1-3; the table's TRBD1 call for D was not verified on the DNA. The CDR3 length equals 10 residues, ends included. CDR1 and CDR2 (germline): SGHDN, FVKESK. CDR3 amino acids: CASSPFSGRT.

Many counts were recorded for this clonotype. The chain has TRBV20-1 and TRBJ2-7; D may match TRBD1 or TRBD2 (5 bases each). Germline V lookup: CDR1 DFQATT, CDR2 SNEGSKA (reference sequence). The ends were cut back, 4 bases at V and 1 base at J, with 8 bases in the middle. CDR3 length: 12 amino acids. The CDR3 loop is CSATGPSYEQYF. The CDR3 bases are TGCAGTGCTACGGGACCGTCCTACGAGCAGTACTTC.

The CDR3 nucleotides read TGCGCCAGCAGCTTGGAGGGGACAGGGGTCCACGAGCAGTACTTC. Amino acids: CASSLEGTGVHEQYF. The chain combines TRBV5-1 with TRBJ2-7, with 10 bases lining up with TRBD1. Germline V lookup: CDR1 SGHRS, CDR2 YFSETQ. This CDR3 has 15 residues. Losses at the gene ends were 0 bases for V and 5 bases for J; bases not matched to a gene: 5.

This clonotype was seen repeatedly, ten times or more. This chain uses TRBV15 with TRBJ1-2; TRBD1 agrees at 8 bases. From germline, CDR1 is LNHNV and CDR2 YYDKDF (reference sequence). The junction had 1 base not matched to a gene; V was cut back by 3 bases and J by 4 bases. This CDR3 region has 13 residues. The CDR3 region has the DNA TGTGCCACCAGCAGGGGACAGGCCTATGGCTACACCTTC. Translation: CATSRGQAYGYTF.

This sequence joins TRBV14 and TRBJ1-1; the match to TRBD1 covers 7 bases. V was clipped by 9 bases and J by 5 bases; unmatched bases: 12. CDR3 size: 14 residues. Germline CDR1 SGHDN, CDR2 FVKESK. The CDR3 DNA follows: TGTGCCAGTAGTACCGGGAGGGGGCTGACTGAAGCTTTCTTT. It yields the protein CASSTGRGLTEAFF.

Comment on this clonotype: This may come from a read error, since a much larger clone is one base off. This sequence joins TRBV12-3 or TRBV12-4 and TRBJ2-5, with 7 bases identical to TRBD1. The CDR3 is 14 amino acids. The CDR3 nucleotides are TGTGCCGGCAGTCAGAGGACAGGACGAGAGACCCAGTACTTC. Translating it yields CAGSQRTGRETQYF.

V and J are TRBV20-1 and TRBJ2-5; 12 bases are a match to TRBD2. Germline values: CDR1 DFQATT, CDR2 SNEGSKA (reference sequence). The CDR3 length is 17 residues. V was pared by 1 base and J by 5 bases, with 11 bases of the junction left unmatched. The CDR3 bases are TGCAGTGCTAGAGTCCTCGAACTAGCGGGAGGTAGGGAGACCCAGTACTTC. Encoded protein: CSARVLELAGGRETQYF.

The count of this clonotype is one. The junction differs from germline at one of its ends, possibly a read error. V and J are TRBV24-1 and TRBJ2-1, with 7 bases lining up with TRBD2. CDR3 length: 12 amino acids. Germline lookup yields CDR1 KGHDR and CDR2 SFDVKD. CDR3 sequence reads: CVTSAPGGRAFF. The CDR3 nucleotides read TGTGTCACCAGTGCCCCCGGGGGGAGGGCATTCTTC.

This clonotype has at least ten counts. The chain recombines TRBV10-3 with TRBJ2-6; TRBD1 matches at 9 bases. The germline V gene encodes CDR1 ENHRY and CDR2 SYGVKD. This CDR3 is built from 15 residues. V gave up 3 bases and J gave up 7 bases; unmatched junction bases: 4. The CDR3: CAISERDREANVLTF. CDR3 in DNA: TGTGCCATCAGTGAAAGGGACAGGGAAGCCAACGTCCTGACTTTC.